The clone carrying this T cell receptor beta chain was counted a few times. Study processing details: Estimation of nucleated cell counts relied on the amplification of reference gene primers. The protocol was immunoSEQ multiplex PCR, while the TCRdb copy is restricted to in-frame clones and leaves out a portion. V and J calls and clone size are given by that table; D and trimming were obtained from the DNA. The profile shows roughly 240,000 clones, 65% to 90% of them singletons. These data belong to a study of blood T cell repertoires in COVID-19. CDR3 length: 16 residues. CDR1 and CDR2 (germline): SGHNT, YYREEE (reference sequence). Germline trimming cut 4 bases from V and 3 bases from J; bases unmatched to any gene: 12.

This chain uses TRBV5-4 with TRBJ1-2; TRBD1 aligns across 7 bases. This TCR came from a man aged 50-60 years with COVID-19, enrolled during active disease. Sequencing input: peripheral blood. DNA for the CDR3: TGTGCCAGCAGCCAAAGCCCAGGGGGACCATACTATGGCTACACCTTC. This gives the protein CASSQSPGGPYYGYTF.